The 22 T cell receptor beta chains below all came from one sample that was sequenced in a study of yellow fever vaccine responses in identical twins. TCRdb re-analysed the RT-PCR reads in MiXCR, keeping a single row per CDR3 protein. The sample lists fewer than 5,000 distinct CDR3 sequences, about 76% occurring once. This sample comprised T cells from blood (PBMCs), unsorted or a sorted subset (not recorded which), obtained before or after yellow fever vaccination (not recorded which). Receptor source: a young woman who received the yellow fever vaccine.

The chain links TRBV29-1 to TRBJ2-7, with D uncertain. This CDR3 region has 15 residues. Per germline, CDR1 SQVTM and CDR2 ANQGSEA. The germline V and J ends were trimmed by 2 bases and 2 bases, with 16 bases remaining between them. CDR3 protein: CSVEISTRATYEQYF. The CDR3 DNA is TGCAGCGTTGAAATTAGCACACGTGCCACCTACGAGCAGTACTTC.

This clonotype occurred a few times. The chain uses TRBV13 and TRBJ2-7; 8 bases agree with TRBD1. The germline gives CDR1 PRHDT, CDR2 FYEKMQ (reference sequence). The CDR3 extends over 14 amino acids. J lost 7 bases, V lost 5 bases, and 10 bases had no gene match. CDR3 DNA: TGTGCCAGCAGCCCCGGGACAGGAGTAGGTGAGCAGTACTTC. Translated, it gives CASSPGTGVGEQYF.

V is TRBV4-3 and J is TRBJ2-1; D remains unclear. Germline values: CDR1 LGHNA, CDR2 YSLEER. V lost 1 base, J lost 3 bases, and 10 bases lay in between. CDR3 length: 15 amino acids. CDR3 amino acids: CASSQVGRDYNEQFF. CDR3 DNA: TGCGCCAGCAGCCAAGTGGGCAGAGACTACAATGAGCAGTTCTTC.

V and J are TRBV4-3 and TRBJ1-1, with D maybe TRBD1 (6 bases). V lost 7 bases and J 6 bases, leaving 18 bases between the germline ends. Per germline, CDR1 LGHNA and CDR2 YSLEER. CDR3 length: 14 residues. Written as DNA, the CDR3 is TGCGCCAGCACCGGTGACGGGGGCCGGGCTGAAGCTTTCTTT. It translates to CASTGDGGRAEAFF.

This clonotype occurred a few times. V usage is TRBV15 and J usage is TRBJ2-1; weak D call: TRBD1 (7 bases). Germline CDR1 and CDR2: LNHNV and YYDKDF (reference sequence). CDR3 length equals 14 residues. The ends were cut back, 3 bases at V and 6 bases at J, with 12 bases in the middle. CDR3 sequence: CATSRTGTLNEQFF. CDR3 nucleotide sequence: TGTGCCACCAGCAGGACAGGGACTCTCAATGAGCAGTTCTTC.

The chain has TRBV10-3 and TRBJ1-2; 12 nucleotides line up with TRBD1. Trimming cost V 0 bases and J 4 bases; bases outside gene matches: 6. The CDR3 runs to 17 residues. Germline assignment: CDR1 ENHRY and CDR2 SYGVKD. The DNA for the CDR3 is TGTGCCATCAGTGAGTCGACCGGGACAGGGGGCCTCTATGGCTACACCTTC. Protein product: CAISESTGTGGLYGYTF.

This clonotype was picked up a small number of times. V usage is TRBV24-1 and J usage is TRBJ2-6; a possible D gene is TRBD2 (7 bases). This CDR3 is 15 amino acids long. Trimming took 5 bases from V and 2 from J, leaving 9 bases between them. Germline-derived CDR1 and CDR2 are KGHDR and SFDVKD. CDR3 DNA: TGTGCCACCAGTGGGGGGGGCACTGGGGCCAACGTCCTGACTTTC. This gives the protein CATSGGGTGANVLTF.

CDR3 region: CASSQEGGRTEAFF. In nucleotides, the CDR3 is TGCGCCAGCAGCCAAGAGGGGGGCCGGACTGAAGCTTTCTTT. This chain joins TRBV4-3 and TRBJ1-1, with a possible D match to TRBD1 (6 bases). The V gene lost 0 bases and the J gene lost 5 bases, with 10 bases spanning the gap. The CDR3 is made up of 14 amino acids. Looked up from germline, CDR1 is LGHNA and CDR2 is YSLEER.

The chain combines TRBV10-3 with TRBJ2-7; D is unclear. Germline-derived CDR1 and CDR2 are ENHRY and SYGVKD. With 3 bases removed from V and 4 bases from J, the gap between germline ends came to 25 bases. This CDR3 has 18 amino acids. The CDR3 DNA is TGTGCCATCAGTGAAAGTAGTAGAATGACCGAGCTGGAATACGAGCAGTACTTC. Amino acid sequence: CAISESSRMTELEYEQYF.

This clonotype was seen once. This chain uses TRBV15 with TRBJ2-7, with D possibly being TRBD1 (6 bases). V dropped 2 bases and J dropped 4 bases, with 9 bases sitting between them. The CDR3 has 13 residues. CDR1 and CDR2 (germline): LNHNV, YYDKDF (reference sequence). The CDR3 sequence is CATSRSTGYEQYF. DNA for the CDR3: TGTGCCACCAGCAGATCGACAGGTTACGAGCAGTACTTC.

This clonotype was counted once. The rearrangement uses TRBV5-4 and TRBJ1-6; 7 positions match TRBD1. The germline V gene has CDR1 SGHNT and CDR2 YYREEE (reference sequence). V lost 4 bases to trimming and J lost 7 bases; unmatched junction nucleotides: 5. This CDR3 is built from 14 residues. The chain's CDR3 is CASSETGSNSPLHF. The CDR3 DNA follows: TGTGCCAGCAGCGAGACAGGGTCGAATTCACCCCTCCACTTT.

The chain couples TRBV11-1 to TRBJ2-7; the D is unclear. Deletions cut 1 base from V and 4 bases from J, with 5 bases between. The CDR3 length is 12 residues. Germline V gene sequence: CDR1 SGHAT, CDR2 FQDESV (reference sequence). The CDR3, as DNA: TGTGCCAGCAGCTTAGGGCAGTACGAGCAGTACTTC. Its protein product is CASSLGQYEQYF.

A few counts support this clonotype. The rearrangement links TRBV5-6 to TRBJ1-6; D not resolved. CDR3 size: 15 residues. Germline CDR1 and CDR2: SGHDT and YYEEEE. Trimming shortened V by 6 bases and J by 0 bases, and 10 bases separated the two germline ends. The CDR3 nucleotides are TGTGCCAGCACCCTAGATAGCTCCTATAATTCACCCCTCCACTTT. Translation: CASTLDSSYNSPLHF.

This sequence joins TRBV29-1 and TRBJ2-6; a possible D gene is TRBD1 (5 bases). CDR3 length equals 15 residues. V was cut by 3 bases and J by 2 bases, with 11 bases left in between. Per the germline V gene, CDR1 is SQVTM and CDR2 is ANQGSEA. The CDR3 loop is CSVDPLGPGANVLTF. CDR3 nucleotide sequence: TGCAGCGTTGATCCCTTGGGGCCTGGGGCCAACGTCCTGACTTTC.

The CDR3 DNA reads TGTGCCAGCAGTATCGCTACAGGGTCCGGGGAGCTGTTTTTT. This sequence encodes CASSIATGSGELFF. The chain links TRBV27 to TRBJ2-2, with D perhaps matching TRBD1 (6 bases). CDR1 and CDR2 (germline): MNHEY, SMNVEV (reference sequence). The CDR3 consists of 14 residues. The V and J ends lost 5 bases and 6 bases respectively, with 13 bases between them.

The V gene is TRBV4-1, the J gene TRBJ2-1; TRBD2 matches 10 bases. CDR3 length equals 16 residues. Trimming at V came to 3 bases and at J to 5 bases, leaving 7 bases not matched to a gene. Germline V gives CDR1 MGHRA, CDR2 YSYEKL. In DNA, the CDR3 is TGCGCCAGCAGCCATCCTAGCGGGGGAAACGACAATGAGCAGTTCTTC. Translated, it gives CASSHPSGGNDNEQFF.

This chain joins TRBV4-1 and TRBJ2-7, with D possibly matching TRBD1 (6 bases). V was clipped by 5 bases and J by 0 bases, with 14 bases between them. Looked up from germline, CDR1 is MGHRA and CDR2 is YSYEKL. This CDR3 has 15 residues. In DNA, the CDR3 is TGCGCCAGCAGCTCGATTGGGGGCGCCTCCTACGAGCAGTACTTC. It is translated as CASSSIGGASYEQYF.

The chain couples TRBV29-1 to TRBJ2-5; TRBD1 aligns across 9 bases. After removal of 4 bases from V and 5 bases from J, the junction contained 5 bases not matched to a gene. The CDR3 loop spans 13 amino acids. Germline-derived CDR1 and CDR2 are SQVTM and ANQGSEA. CDR3 DNA sequence: TGCAGCGTTGTATACAGGGGGCAGGAGACCCAGTACTTC. This encodes CSVVYRGQETQYF. The full variable domain, with the rest looked up from reference TRBV29-1 and TRBJ2-5, is SAVISQKPSRDICQRGTSLTIQCQVDSQVTMMFWYRQQPGQSLTLIATANQGSEATYESGFVIDKFPISRPNLTFSTLTVSNMSPEDSSIYLCSVVYRGQETQYFGPGTRLLVL.

This chain joins TRBV11-1 and TRBJ2-7; no firm D call. Trimming took 2 bases from V and 3 from J, leaving 8 bases between them. CDR1 is SGHAT and CDR2 is FQDESV in the germline V gene (reference sequence). CDR3 length equals 13 residues. The CDR3 is CASSLRTVYEQYF. The CDR3 bases are TGTGCCAGCAGCTTAAGAACAGTCTACGAGCAGTACTTC.

J is TRBJ2-1 and V is TRBV12-3 or TRBV12-4; D gene uncertain. This CDR3 spans 13 amino acids. Trimming removed 0 bases from V and 4 bases from J, with 4 bases in between. The CDR3 DNA follows: TGTGCCAGCAGTTTAGCGCTGTACAATGAGCAGTTCTTC. It codes for CASSLALYNEQFF.

V and J are TRBV20-1 and TRBJ2-7; 12 positions match TRBD2. The V gene end was trimmed by 2 bases and the J gene end by 4 bases; junction bases not matched to a gene: 6. The CDR3 length is 15 residues. Germline V gene sequence: CDR1 DFQATT, CDR2 SNEGSKA (reference sequence). CDR3 coding DNA: TGCAGTGCTAGACCCCGACTAGCGGGAGAATACGAGCAGTACTTC. Its protein product is CSARPRLAGEYEQYF.

This sequence joins TRBV11-1 and TRBJ2-3; 10 bases align to TRBD1. The CDR3 contains 17 residues. Germline CDR1 SGHAT, CDR2 FQDESV (reference sequence). Losses at the gene ends were 7 bases for V and 2 bases for J; bases not matched to a gene: 12. CDR3 in amino acids: CASTPTPGTGDTDTQYF. CDR3 nucleotides: TGTGCCAGCACCCCCACCCCGGGGACAGGGGACACAGATACGCAGTATTTT.